The 32 T cell receptor beta chains reported below all come from one sample, sequenced in a study of blood T cells in healthy people across ages. The use of a sample-barcoded 5' primer and a J-beta primer mix characterized a second PCR of about 7 to 12 cycles. Using its own MiXCR run on the 5' RACE reads, TCRdb lists one record per CDR3 protein. The table has roughly 700,000 distinct CDR3 sequences, more than 20% seen once. Separately, the same data were catalogued under a study of T cells of mothers and their children.

Sequencing was carried out using blood. These TCRs come from a boy under 18 in good health.

The sample holds many counts of this clonotype. This rearrangement joins TRBV7-3 to TRBJ2-5; D is unresolved. CDR1 SGHTA and CDR2 FQGTGA come from the germline V gene. Trimming stripped 1 base from V and 5 bases from J, with 8 bases between. The CDR3 spans 13 residues. The CDR3 coding sequence is TGTGCCAGCAGCTTAAACCCCCTGGAGACCCAGTACTTC. It translates to CASSLNPLETQYF.

This clonotype was seen a few times. This chain connects TRBV20-1 to TRBJ2-5; D might be TRBD2 (6 bases). This CDR3 is 14 amino acids long. V gave up 5 bases and J gave up 7 bases, with 20 bases separating them. Germline CDR1 and CDR2: DFQATT and SNEGSKA (reference sequence). The CDR3 sequence is CSASPGLPEGTQYF. In nucleotides, the CDR3 is TGCAGTGCTTCTCCAGGACTACCCGAGGGGACCCAGTACTTC.

This rearrangement joins TRBV6-5 to TRBJ1-1; the D is unclear. Germline CDR1 and CDR2: MNHEY and SVGAGI. CDR3 size: 15 residues. Trimming took 0 bases from V and 5 from J, leaving 13 bases between them. The CDR3 DNA follows: TGTGCCAGCAGTTACTCTAGAGGGATCGGGACTGAAGCTTTCTTT. The encoded protein is CASSYSRGIGTEAFF.

V and J are TRBV4-3 and TRBJ2-7; no clear D gene. Trimming cost V 1 base and J 1 base, with 8 bases left between them. The CDR3 is 14 amino acids. CDR1 is LGHNA and CDR2 is YSLEER in the germline V gene. CDR3 loop: CASSQGAYSYEQYF. CDR3 nucleotide sequence: TGCGCCAGCAGCCAAGGGGCGTATTCCTACGAGCAGTACTTC.

This clonotype was picked up a small number of times. The rearrangement links TRBV6-4 to TRBJ2-2; a possible D gene is TRBD1 (5 bases). The length of the CDR3 is 16 residues. The germline CDR1 and CDR2 sequences are MRHNA and SNTAGT. V lost 0 bases and J lost 7, with 15 bases in between. CDR3 amino acids: CASSDSPGSIGGELFF. CDR3 coding DNA: TGTGCCAGCAGTGACTCGCCAGGGTCAATCGGCGGGGAGCTGTTTTTT.

This clonotype was counted at least ten times. The rearrangement joins TRBV6-1 to TRBJ2-7, with 9 bases fitting TRBD1. This CDR3 is built from 14 residues. The germline gives CDR1 MNHNS, CDR2 SASEGT. V trimming: 6 bases; J trimming: 3 bases; junction bases outside the gene matches: 6. The CDR3 sequence is CASSRGQGGYEQYF. The CDR3, as DNA: TGTGCCAGCAGCCGGGGACAGGGTGGCTACGAGCAGTACTTC.

The chain joins TRBV27 to TRBJ2-5; 11 bases fit TRBD2. CDR1 and CDR2 (germline): MNHEY, SMNVEV (reference sequence). This CDR3 is built from 14 residues. V shed 0 bases, J shed 7 bases, and the junction held 1 base outside the gene matches. The CDR3 protein is CASSLSTSGGTQYF. In nucleotides, the CDR3 is TGTGCCAGCAGTTTATCTACTAGCGGGGGGACCCAGTACTTC.

A word on this clonotype: Germline and junction disagree at one end, which may indicate a read error. The V gene is TRBV7-9, the J gene TRBJ2-1, with D possibly TRBD2 on 6 matching bases. This CDR3 region has 16 residues. Germline loops: CDR1 SEHNR, CDR2 FQNEAQ (reference sequence). Here the CDR3 reads CTSSPHVRDSLNEQFF. The CDR3, as DNA: TGTACCAGCAGCCCACACGTTCGGGACTCCTTGAATGAGCAGTTCTTC.

The chain has TRBV12-3 or TRBV12-4 and TRBJ2-2, with 8 bases identical to TRBD2. The CDR3 loop spans 15 amino acids. V lost 4 bases to trimming and J lost 3 bases; unmatched junction nucleotides: 4. This chain's CDR3 is CASSSRGGDTGELFF. The CDR3 region has the DNA TGTGCCAGCAGTTCTCGGGGGGGAGACACCGGGGAGCTGTTTTTT.

The CDR3 spells CASSYGSGGPDTQYF. The CDR3 nucleotides read TGTGCCAGCAGTTATGGTAGCGGGGGGCCAGATACGCAGTATTTT. The rearrangement links TRBV6-5 to TRBJ2-3, with 10 bases fitting TRBD2. The germline V gene encodes CDR1 MNHEY and CDR2 SVGAGI. With V trimmed by 3 bases and J by 4 bases, 4 bases remained unmatched. This CDR3 comprises 15 residues.

This clonotype was seen more than once but under ten times. The chain is built from TRBV20-1 and TRBJ2-7; 7 bases line up with TRBD1. V lost 3 bases and J lost 1; bases outside the gene matches: 9. The length of the CDR3 is 15 residues. The V gene's germline CDR1 is DFQATT and CDR2 SNEGSKA (reference sequence). CDR3 DNA: TGCAGTGCTAGGCAGGGGGTGAACCCATCCTACGAGCAGTACTTC. The encoded protein is CSARQGVNPSYEQYF.

This clonotype was observed a few times. The chain links TRBV7-9 to TRBJ1-2, with D hard to call. The CDR3 consists of 13 residues. Per the germline V gene, CDR1 is SEHNR and CDR2 is FQNEAQ (reference sequence). Trimming pared 4 bases from V and 7 bases from J, leaving 13 bases between. The DNA of the CDR3 is TGTGCCAGCAGCTCTGAGTTGGAGATTGGCTACACCTTC. It translates to CASSSELEIGYTF.

This clonotype has just a few counts. This CDR3 is CASSPSYEQFF. The CDR3, as DNA: TGTGCCAGCAGTCCCTCATATGAGCAGTTCTTC. V and J are TRBV12-3 or TRBV12-4 and TRBJ2-1; D not certain. V shed 5 bases and J shed 8 bases, with 7 bases lying between them. CDR3 length: 11 amino acids.

This clonotype was seen a few times. The V call is TRBV28, the J call TRBJ2-7; TRBD1 might be the D (6 bases). Trimming shortened V by 3 bases and J by 0 bases, and 9 bases separated the two germline ends. Germline V gene lookup returns CDR1 MDHEN and CDR2 SYDVKM. The CDR3 runs 14 residues. The CDR3 region has the DNA TGTGCCAGCAGTTTTGGGGGCACCTCCTACGAGCAGTACTTC. Residues: CASSFGGTSYEQYF.

This clonotype came up many times. The V gene is TRBV9, the J gene TRBJ2-1, with 8 bases lining up with TRBD2. Germline CDR1 SGDLS, CDR2 YYNGEE. This CDR3 is built from 14 residues. The V and J ends lost 7 bases and 9 bases, in that order; junction bases with no gene match: 12. The CDR3 spells CASSGGNQRGEQFF. Here the CDR3 DNA reads TGTGCCAGCTCGGGGGGGAACCAGAGAGGTGAGCAGTTCTTC.

The chain employs TRBV27 and TRBJ1-2; 7 positions agree with TRBD1. The V segment lost 4 bases and the J segment 4 bases; nucleotides outside the gene matches: 9. There are 15 residues in the CDR3. CDR1 and CDR2 (germline): MNHEY, SMNVEV (reference sequence). The CDR3 protein is CASSSTGPLGYGYTF. The CDR3 DNA is TGTGCCAGCAGTTCGACAGGGCCCCTAGGCTATGGCTACACCTTC.

Note on this clonotype: An end of the junction does not agree with germline; a read error may underlie this. This sequence joins TRBV7-6 and TRBJ2-7, with 9 bases fitting TRBD2. The CDR3 has 14 residues. The germline gives CDR1 SGHVS, CDR2 FNYEAQ. The CDR3 reads CVSSSSGGWDEQYF. The DNA for the CDR3 is TGTGTCAGCAGCTCCAGCGGGGGGTGGGACGAGCAGTACTTC.

J is TRBJ2-7 and V is TRBV29-1; 7 bases are a match to TRBD1. This CDR3 comprises 12 residues. The V gene's germline CDR1 is SQVTM and CDR2 ANQGSEA. The V segment lost 7 bases and the J segment 2 bases; nucleotides outside the gene matches: 5. CDR3 residues: CSGGTAAYEQYF. The CDR3 DNA reads as TGCAGCGGGGGGACAGCTGCCTACGAGCAGTACTTC.

There are a few counts of this clonotype. The chain has TRBV4-1 and TRBJ2-7, with D perhaps TRBD1 or TRBD2 (5 bases each). Looked up from germline, CDR1 is MGHRA and CDR2 is YSYEKL. The CDR3 is made up of 17 amino acids. V lost 4 bases, J lost 2 bases, and 21 bases lay in between. The CDR3 DNA is TGCGCCAGCAGCCTCTCACCGGGGCCCTTTATTACCTACGAGCAGTACTTC. Its translation: CASSLSPGPFITYEQYF.

This clonotype was seen only a few times. The V and J genes are TRBV20-1 and TRBJ1-2, with a weak D call TRBD1 (5 bases). V lost 5 bases and J lost 8, with 21 bases in between. The CDR3 is made up of 14 amino acids. Looked up from germline, CDR1 is DFQATT and CDR2 is SNEGSKA (reference sequence). This CDR3 is CSARTPGGLRGYTF. The CDR3 coding sequence is TGCAGTGCTCGAACCCCTGGGGGGTTGAGGGGCTACACCTTC.

The chain has TRBV4-2 and TRBJ2-3; D might be TRBD1 (5 bases). V lost 1 base to trimming and J lost 7 bases, with 12 bases between them. The germline V gene has CDR1 LGHNA and CDR2 YNFKEQ. This CDR3 is 14 amino acids long. CDR3 loop: CASSQGAGKHTQYF. The CDR3 nucleotides read TGTGCCAGCAGCCAAGGGGCAGGGAAACATACGCAGTATTTT.

CDR3 nucleotide sequence: TGTGCCAGCACCGGACAGGGAGATAATTCACCCCTCCACTTT. It yields the protein CASTGQGDNSPLHF. The genes are TRBV12-3 or TRBV12-4 and TRBJ1-6; 8 nucleotides align to TRBD1. Trimming took 7 bases from V and 5 from J; bases not matched to a gene: 4. This CDR3 is 14 amino acids long.

The chain combines TRBV5-5 with TRBJ2-3; 8 nucleotides line up with TRBD2. The CDR3 covers 17 residues. J gave up 3 bases and V 3 bases, and 12 bases lay outside the gene matches. The germline V gene has CDR1 SGHKS and CDR2 YYEKEE (reference sequence). The CDR3 DNA follows: TGTGCCAGCAGCTCGACACTAGCGGTATATAAGACAGATACGCAGTATTTT. Residues: CASSSTLAVYKTDTQYF. The complete variable domain, with remaining parts taken from reference TRBV5-5 and TRBJ2-3, reads DAGVTQSPTHLIKTRGQQVTLRCSPISGHKSVSWYQQVLGQGPQFIFQYYEKEERGRGNFPDRFSARQFPNYSSELNVNALLLGDSALYLCASSSTLAVYKTDTQYFGPGTRLTVL.

About this clonotype: The junction and the germline gene differ at one end; a read error may be behind it. The chain is built from TRBV14 and TRBJ2-1; D is uncertain. CDR1 and CDR2 from the germline V gene are SGHDN and FVKESK. This CDR3 is built from 17 residues. The CDR3 sequence: CAGSQEFILESYNEQFF. The CDR3 bases are TGTGCCGGCAGCCAAGAATTCATCCTAGAATCCTACAATGAGCAGTTCTTC.

The chain uses TRBV20-1 and TRBJ2-1; the D gene could be TRBD1 or TRBD2 (6 bases each). V was cut by 5 bases and J by 5 bases, with 19 bases left in between. The germline V gene has CDR1 DFQATT and CDR2 SNEGSKA (reference sequence). CDR3 length equals 15 residues. CDR3 loop: CSAAGGTRDDNEQFF. CDR3 DNA sequence: TGCAGTGCTGCCGGCGGGACACGGGATGACAATGAGCAGTTCTTC.

The CDR3 is CASLGWENTEAFF. CDR3 in DNA: TGTGCCAGCTTGGGGTGGGAGAACACTGAAGCTTTCTTT. The chain carries TRBV7-6 and TRBJ1-1; D is uncertain. Germline V gene data show CDR1 as SGHVS and CDR2 as FNYEAQ. The CDR3 has 13 amino acids. The V gene lost 8 bases and the J gene lost 1 base, with 11 bases spanning the gap.

This clonotype was seen a handful of times. This rearrangement joins TRBV7-2 to TRBJ2-5; D is unclear. Germline loops: CDR1 SGHTA, CDR2 FQGNSA. Trimming removed 3 bases at V and 5 bases at J, with 16 bases between. The CDR3 spans 15 residues. The CDR3 region is CASSFSRADPETQYF. The CDR3 nucleotides are TGTGCCAGCAGCTTTAGTAGGGCTGACCCGGAGACCCAGTACTTC.

V and J are TRBV11-2 and TRBJ2-7, with TRBD2 matching 7 bases. Germline lookup yields CDR1 SGHAT and CDR2 FQNNGV. The V and J ends lost 5 bases and 4 bases, in that order; junction bases with no gene match: 8. The CDR3 loop spans 14 amino acids. The CDR3 DNA reads TGTGCCAGCAGCAACGGGGGGATCCTTTACGAGCAGTACTTC. Residues: CASSNGGILYEQYF.

This clonotype has only one observation. The final CDR3 position lacks the conserved phenylalanine or tryptophan, pointing to a likely read error. The limits of the CDR3 on the DNA are not certain, so only TCRdb's listed CDR3 is given. The chain employs TRBV21-1 and TRBJ2-5; the DNA was not compared with TRBD1, the D call given in the table. TRBV21-1 is classified as a pseudogene. Termini included, the CDR3 measures 13 amino acids. The CDR3 sequence is CATGPRTEETQYC.

J is TRBJ1-1 and V is TRBV4-1, with 10 bases fitting TRBD1. The germline V gene encodes CDR1 MGHRA and CDR2 YSYEKL. Losses at the gene ends were 4 bases for V and 4 bases for J; bases not matched to a gene: 6. The CDR3 contains 15 residues. The CDR3 spells CASSPRQGAPTEAFF. CDR3 bases: TGCGCCAGCAGCCCCAGACAGGGGGCGCCCACTGAAGCTTTCTTT.

The chain is built from TRBV29-1 and TRBJ2-5; the match to TRBD1 covers 10 bases. The DNA end is a closer match to TRBJ2-1, so the J assignment may be wrong. Germline CDR1 SQVTM, CDR2 ANQGSEA. The CDR3 has 12 amino acids. For the CDR3, the DNA is TGCAGCGCAACGGACAGGGGGGATGAGCAGTTCTTC. Residues: CSATDRGDEQFF.

The chain combines TRBV28 with TRBJ2-5; TRBD2 matches 12 bases. The DNA matches TRBJ2-1 better at its end, which makes the J call doubtful. The V gene's germline CDR1 is MDHEN and CDR2 SYDVKM. There are 15 residues in the CDR3. The CDR3 DNA is TGTGCCAGCAGAACGAACCTAGCGGGAGGGCATGAGCAGTTCTTC. Amino acids: CASRTNLAGGHEQFF.